Below are 11 T cell receptor beta chains sequenced from a single sample in a study of tissue T cells after allogeneic stem cell transplantation. Time point described: mouse harvest day 14 after allogeneic transplant. Tail vein injection delivered 10^7 T-cell-depleted bone marrow cells and 10^6 splenic CD5+ T cells. The repertoire was sequenced with immunoSEQ multiplex PCR; TCRdb's copy has only in-frame clones and lacks some. The profile shows some 3,000 clones, approximately 44% of them singletons. Material: gut tissue. These receptors were taken from a female BALB/c mouse given C57BL/6 T cells with graft-versus-host disease after an allogeneic hematopoietic cell transplant.

A word on this clone: The gene symbols are mouse symbols. The CDR3 DNA, read in part, is TGTGCAAGCAGCTTACTACAGAACACAGAAGTCTTC. Residues: CASSLLQNTEVF. The full CDR3 protein is CASSLLQNTEVFF. The rearrangement joins TRBV16 to TRBJ1-1; D is undetermined. The sequence runs out 1 residue before the end of the CDR3; the remainder is reconstructed from the germline J gene. CDR1 is SGHSA, CDR2 FRNQAP, per germline. This CDR3 contains 13 residues. The V end was cut by 2 bases, the J end by 0 bases, with 4 bases between.

This clone was recorded a few times. Genes and germline are mouse. The CDR3 is cut off 1 residue early in the read; its end comes from the germline J gene. The genes are TRBV3 and TRBJ1-3; no clear D gene. In germline, CDR1 is SNHLY, CDR2 FYNGKV (reference sequence). This CDR3 comprises 15 residues. Trimming took off 1 base at V and 0 bases at J, with 7 bases between the two ends. The sequenced CDR3 bases are TGTGCCAGCAGCTTAGACAGACCTTCTGGAAATACGCTCTAT. Translation gives CASSLDRPSGNTLY. The CDR3 as a whole reads CASSLDRPSGNTLYF.

This clone was found a few times. The gene names here belong to mouse. The sequenced CDR3 bases are TGTGCCAGCAGTCTCGGACAGGGGAGCACAGAAGTCTTC. It encodes CASSLGQGSTEVF. The full-length CDR3 reads as CASSLGQGSTEVFF. The rearrangement joins TRBV26 to TRBJ1-1; 9 bases align to TRBD1. The read ends 1 residue shy of where the CDR3 ends; the end is completed using the germline J gene. There are 14 residues in the CDR3. J lost 4 bases, V lost 3 bases, and 3 bases had no gene match. Looked up from germline, CDR1 is KGHPV and CDR2 is FQNQEV (reference sequence).

On this clone: Germline and genes: mouse. With the read ending 1 residue before the CDR3 end, the germline J gene is used to fill in that end. The gene calls are TRBV13-1 and TRBJ2-1; a possible D gene is TRBD1 (5 bases). The CDR3 is 13 amino acids. The germline V gene has CDR1 NSHNY and CDR2 SYGAGN. The V end was cut by 6 bases, the J end by 3 bases, with 10 bases between. CDR3 sequence reads: CASTPQGYAEQFF. Incomplete CDR3 DNA: TGTGCCAGCACCCCCCAGGGCTATGCTGAGCAGTTC.

This clone has just a few counts. Gene names and germline match the mouse. The missing CDR3 end, 1 residue past where the read stops, is filled in from the germline J gene. The J gene is TRBJ1-2, the V gene TRBV13-1; D not certain. Trimming removed 4 bases at V and 0 bases at J, with 7 bases between. The germline CDR1 and CDR2 sequences are NSHNY and SYGAGN. This CDR3 contains 13 residues. CDR3 DNA (partial): TGTGCCAGCAGTCCCCAAGCAAACTCCGACTACACC. It translates to CASSPQANSDYT. The CDR3 in full is CASSPQANSDYTF.

Worth noting for this clone: Any gene name here is a mouse gene name. Here the CDR3 reads CASSWTGREQYF. The sequenced part of the CDR3 DNA is TGTGCCAGCAGTTGGACAGGAAGGGAACAGTAC. The rearrangement joins TRBV26 to TRBJ2-7, with 7 bases lining up with TRBD1. The sequence runs out 1 residue before the end of the CDR3; the remainder is reconstructed from the germline J gene. V was pared by 5 bases and J by 7 bases, with 5 bases of the junction left unmatched. Germline loops: CDR1 KGHPV, CDR2 FQNQEV (reference sequence). CDR3 size: 12 residues.

By frequency in the sample, this clone is medium-sized. Gene names denote mouse genes. The sequence runs out 1 residue before the end of the CDR3; the remainder is reconstructed from the germline J gene. The chain links TRBV29 to TRBJ2-4; TRBD1 might be the D (6 bases). Trimming took 5 bases from V and 3 from J, leaving 9 bases between them. The germline gives CDR1 MSHET, CDR2 SYDVDS. The CDR3 extends over 13 amino acids. This CDR3 is CASSPGHQNTLYF. The part of the CDR3 DNA that was read is TGTGCTAGCAGTCCGGGACACCAAAACACCTTGTAC.

This clone was counted once. The gene names given are mouse names. The CDR3: CASTGRGQDTQYF. The DNA read from the CDR3 is TGTGCCAGCACGGGGAGAGGCCAAGACACCCAGTAC. The gene calls are TRBV3 and TRBJ2-5, with D unclear. The read comes to an end 1 residue before the CDR3 does, leaving the germline J gene to fill in the end. This CDR3 has 13 residues. Germline CDR1 and CDR2: SNHLY and FYNGKV (reference sequence). V gave up 7 bases and J gave up 2 bases, with 10 bases separating them.

Of note for this clone: Gene names are mouse gene names. The read stops 1 residue short of the end of the CDR3; the missing end is completed from the germline J gene. V usage is TRBV26 and J usage is TRBJ2-4; D gene unclear. Germline values: CDR1 KGHPV, CDR2 FQNQEV (reference sequence). CDR3 length: 14 amino acids. V was clipped by 2 bases and J by 0 bases, with 6 bases between them. The sequenced part of the CDR3 DNA is TGTGCCAGCAGTCTGGCACCTAGTCAAAACACCTTGTAC. This encodes CASSLAPSQNTLY. The CDR3 reads in full as CASSLAPSQNTLYF.

With regard to this clone: Mouse germline and gene names are used. Sequencing ends 1 residue short of the CDR3 end; the germline J gene provides the rest. The chain recombines TRBV31 with TRBJ1-3; 7 bases are a match to TRBD1. Germline V CDR1 and CDR2: GKSSPN, SITVG. The CDR3 consists of 16 residues. V lost 3 bases, J lost 0 bases, and 8 bases stayed unmatched. The sequenced part of the CDR3 DNA is TGTGCCTGGAGCCCCGACAGGGATGATTCTGGAAATACGCTCTAT. Translating gives CAWSPDRDDSGNTLY. The entire CDR3 reads CAWSPDRDDSGNTLYF. Together with reference TRBV31 and TRBJ1-3, the CDR3 gives the full variable domain: AQTIHQWPVAEIKAVGSPLSLGCTIKGKSSPNLYWYWQATGGTLQQLFYSITVGQVESVVQLNLSASRPKDDQFILSTEKLLLSHSGFYLCAWSPDRDDSGNTLYFGEGSRLIVV.

Comments on this clone: Gene names and germline refer to mouse. The read ends 1 residue early relative to the CDR3; the germline J gene fills the gap. The chain joins TRBV26 to TRBJ2-3; a possible D gene is TRBD1 (6 bases). CDR1 is KGHPV and CDR2 is FQNQEV in the germline V gene (reference sequence). V was clipped by 3 bases and J by 0 bases, with 10 bases between them. This CDR3 is built from 15 residues. The covered CDR3 bases are TGTGCCAGCAGTCTTACAGGGATTAGTGCAGAAACGCTGTAT. Protein product: CASSLTGISAETLY. The full CDR3 reads CASSLTGISAETLYF.